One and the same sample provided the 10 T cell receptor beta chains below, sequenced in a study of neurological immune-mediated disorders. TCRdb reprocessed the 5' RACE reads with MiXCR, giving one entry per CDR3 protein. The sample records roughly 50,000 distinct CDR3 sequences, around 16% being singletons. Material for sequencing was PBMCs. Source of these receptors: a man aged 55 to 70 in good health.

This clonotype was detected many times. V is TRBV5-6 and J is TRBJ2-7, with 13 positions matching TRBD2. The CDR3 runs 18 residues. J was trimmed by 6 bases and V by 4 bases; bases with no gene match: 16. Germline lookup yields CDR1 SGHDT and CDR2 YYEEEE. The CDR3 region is CASSPTRTSGSLTGEQYF. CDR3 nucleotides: TGTGCCAGCAGCCCAACCCGGACTAGCGGGAGTCTGACGGGCGAGCAGTACTTC.

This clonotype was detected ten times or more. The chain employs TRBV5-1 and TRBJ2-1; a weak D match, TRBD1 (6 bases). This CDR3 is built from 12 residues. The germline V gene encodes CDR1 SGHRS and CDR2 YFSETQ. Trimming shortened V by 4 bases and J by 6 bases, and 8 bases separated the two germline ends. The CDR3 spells CASSGQFNEQFF. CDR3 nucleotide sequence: TGCGCCAGCAGCGGACAGTTCAATGAGCAGTTCTTC.

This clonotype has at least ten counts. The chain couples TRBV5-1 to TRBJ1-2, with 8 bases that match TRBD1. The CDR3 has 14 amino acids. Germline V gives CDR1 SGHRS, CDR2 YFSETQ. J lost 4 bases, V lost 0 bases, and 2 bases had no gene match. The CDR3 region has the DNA TGCGCCAGCAGCTTGGCCGACAGGGGCTATGGCTACACCTTC. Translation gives CASSLADRGYGYTF.

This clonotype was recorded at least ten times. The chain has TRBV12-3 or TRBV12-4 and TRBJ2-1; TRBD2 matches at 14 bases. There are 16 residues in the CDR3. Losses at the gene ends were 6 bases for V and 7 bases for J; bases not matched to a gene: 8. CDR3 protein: CASSRAGLAGANEQFF. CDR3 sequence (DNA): TGTGCCAGCAGCCGCGCGGGACTAGCGGGAGCGAATGAGCAGTTCTTC.

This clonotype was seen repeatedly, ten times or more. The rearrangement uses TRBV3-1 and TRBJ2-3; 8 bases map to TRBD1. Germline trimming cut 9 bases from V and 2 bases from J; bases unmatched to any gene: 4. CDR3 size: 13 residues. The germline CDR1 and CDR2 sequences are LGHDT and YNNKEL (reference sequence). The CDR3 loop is CASGQGPTDTQYF. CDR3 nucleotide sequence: TGTGCCAGTGGACAGGGCCCCACAGATACGCAGTATTTT.

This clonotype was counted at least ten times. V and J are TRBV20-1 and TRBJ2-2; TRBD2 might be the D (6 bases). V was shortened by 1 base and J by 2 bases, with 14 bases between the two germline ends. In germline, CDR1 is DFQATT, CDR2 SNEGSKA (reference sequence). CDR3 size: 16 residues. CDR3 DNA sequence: TGCAGTGCTAGAGGCAGCGGGCGATCAAACACCGGGGAGCTGTTTTTT. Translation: CSARGSGRSNTGELFF.

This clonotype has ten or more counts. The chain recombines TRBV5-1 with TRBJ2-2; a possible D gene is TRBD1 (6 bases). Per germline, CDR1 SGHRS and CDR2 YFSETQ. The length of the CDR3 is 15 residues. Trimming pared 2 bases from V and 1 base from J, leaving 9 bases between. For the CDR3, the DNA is TGCGCCAGCAGCTTAGGGGGACGGAACACCGGGGAGCTGTTTTTT. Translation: CASSLGGRNTGELFF.

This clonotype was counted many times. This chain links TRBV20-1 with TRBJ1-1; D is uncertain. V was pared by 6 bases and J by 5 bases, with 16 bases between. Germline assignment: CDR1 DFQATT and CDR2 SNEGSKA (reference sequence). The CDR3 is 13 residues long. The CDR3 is CSALLSELTEAFF. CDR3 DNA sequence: TGCAGTGCCCTCTTGTCGGAGTTGACTGAAGCTTTCTTT.

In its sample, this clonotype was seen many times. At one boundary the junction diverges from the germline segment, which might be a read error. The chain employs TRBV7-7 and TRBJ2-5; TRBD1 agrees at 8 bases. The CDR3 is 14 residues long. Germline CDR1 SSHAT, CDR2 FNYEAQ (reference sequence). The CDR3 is CASSPGQDQETQYF. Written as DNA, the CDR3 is TGTGCTAGCAGCCCGGGACAGGACCAAGAGACCCAGTACTTC. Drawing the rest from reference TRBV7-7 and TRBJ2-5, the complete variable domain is GAGVSQSPRYKVTKRGQDVTLRCDPISSHATLYWYQQALGQGPEFLTYFNYEAQPDKSGLPSDRFSAERPEGSISTLTIQRTEQRDSAMYRCASSPGQDQETQYFGPGTRLLVL.

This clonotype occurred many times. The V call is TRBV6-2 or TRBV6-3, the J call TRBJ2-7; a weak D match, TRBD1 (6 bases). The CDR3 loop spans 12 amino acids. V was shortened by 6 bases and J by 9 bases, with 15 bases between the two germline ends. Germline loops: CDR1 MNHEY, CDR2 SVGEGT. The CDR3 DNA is TGTGCCAGCAGCACCGGGACCAGGGGGCAGTACTTC. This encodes CASSTGTRGQYF.